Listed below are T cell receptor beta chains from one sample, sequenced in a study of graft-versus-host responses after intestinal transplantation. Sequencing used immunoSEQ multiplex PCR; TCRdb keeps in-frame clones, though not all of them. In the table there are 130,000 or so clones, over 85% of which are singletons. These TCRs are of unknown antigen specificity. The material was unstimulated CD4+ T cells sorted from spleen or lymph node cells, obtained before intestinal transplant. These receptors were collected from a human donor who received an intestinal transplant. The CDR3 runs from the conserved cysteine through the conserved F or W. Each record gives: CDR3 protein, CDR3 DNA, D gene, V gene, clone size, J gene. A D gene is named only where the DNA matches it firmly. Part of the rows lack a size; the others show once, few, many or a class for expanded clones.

CDR3aa: CASSLGGAGGTDTQYF; CDR3nt: TGTGCCAGCAGCTTAGGGGGGGCCGGGGGGACAGATACGCAGTATTTT; d_gene: NA; v_gene: TRBV7-2; abundance: NA; j_gene: TRBJ2-3
CDR3aa: CASSSWTESSYNSPLHF; CDR3nt: TGTGCCAGCAGCTCTTGGACGGAAAGCTCCTATAATTCACCCCTCCACTTT; d_gene: NA; v_gene: TRBV5-8; abundance: NA; j_gene: TRBJ1-6
CDR3aa: CASSLYGTGVEAFF; CDR3nt: TGTGCCAGCAGCTTATATGGGACAGGGGTCGAAGCTTTCTTT; d_gene: TRBD1; v_gene: TRBV7-3; abundance: NA; j_gene: TRBJ1-1
CDR3aa: CASAAGQGVTTGELFF; CDR3nt: TGTGCCAGCGCAGCGGGACAGGGGGTTACTACCGGGGAGCTGTTTTTT; d_gene: TRBD1; v_gene: TRBV9; abundance: NA; j_gene: TRBJ2-2
CDR3aa: CASRGQTNTEAFF; CDR3nt: TGCGCCAGCAGGGGACAGACTAACACTGAAGCTTTCTTT; d_gene: TRBD1; v_gene: TRBV5-1; abundance: NA; j_gene: TRBJ1-1
CDR3aa: CASSQGPDTQYF; CDR3nt: TGTGCCAGCTCACAGGGGCCAGATACGCAGTATTTT; d_gene: NA; v_gene: TRBV18; abundance: NA; j_gene: TRBJ2-3
CDR3aa: CASRDTGSYEQYF; CDR3nt: TGCGCCAGCAGGGACACTGGCTCCTACGAGCAGTACTTC; d_gene: NA; v_gene: TRBV5-1; abundance: once; j_gene: TRBJ2-7
CDR3aa: CASSALAGGTDTQYF; CDR3nt: TGTGCCAGCAGCGCACTAGCGGGGGGCACAGATACGCAGTATTTT; d_gene: TRBD2; v_gene: TRBV2; abundance: NA; j_gene: TRBJ2-3
CDR3aa: CASSILLSGGGDTQYF; CDR3nt: TGTGCCAGTAGTATCCTCCTTAGCGGGGGGGGAGATACGCAGTATTTT; d_gene: TRBD2; v_gene: TRBV19; abundance: NA; j_gene: TRBJ2-3
CDR3aa: CASSLKNRESGELFF; CDR3nt: TGTGCCAGCAGCTTAAAAAACAGGGAATCCGGGGAGCTGTTTTTT; d_gene: NA; v_gene: TRBV14; abundance: NA; j_gene: TRBJ2-2
CDR3aa: CATKQGRNSYEQYF; CDR3nt: TGTGCCACCAAACAGGGGCGCAACTCCTACGAGCAGTACTTC; d_gene: TRBD1; v_gene: TRBV15; abundance: NA; j_gene: TRBJ2-7
CDR3aa: CASSSHGGAKNTDTQYF; CDR3nt: TGTGCCAGCAGCTCCCATGGGGGGGCGAAGAACACAGATACGCAGTATTTT; d_gene: NA; v_gene: TRBV11-3; abundance: NA; j_gene: TRBJ2-3
CDR3aa: CASSVGQRDNEQYF; CDR3nt: TGTGCCAGCAGCGTAGGCCAGCGGGACAACGAGCAGTACTTC; d_gene: NA; v_gene: TRBV9; abundance: once; j_gene: TRBJ2-7
CDR3aa: CASSLVRDRGNQPQHF; CDR3nt: TGTGCCAGCAGCTTAGTGAGGGACAGGGGGAATCAGCCCCAGCATTTT; d_gene: TRBD1; v_gene: TRBV7-8; abundance: NA; j_gene: TRBJ1-5
CDR3aa: CASTQAGSRNTEAFF; CDR3nt: TGTGCCAGTACCCAGGCCGGGTCGAGGAACACTGAAGCTTTCTTT; d_gene: NA; v_gene: TRBV19; abundance: NA; j_gene: TRBJ1-1
CDR3aa: CASTPLGTSANNEQFF; CDR3nt: TGTGCCAGTACCCCCCTTGGGACTAGCGCTAACAATGAGCAGTTCTTC; d_gene: TRBD2; v_gene: TRBV19; abundance: NA; j_gene: TRBJ2-1
CDR3aa: CASSPPGRDRLNSPLHF; CDR3nt: TGTGCCAGCTCACCACCGGGTCGCGACAGGTTAAATTCACCCCTCCACTTT; d_gene: NA; v_gene: TRBV18; abundance: NA; j_gene: TRBJ1-6
CDR3aa: CASSFWGRPGYSNQPQHF; CDR3nt: TGTGCCAGCAGTTTTTGGGGCAGACCGGGTTATAGCAATCAGCCCCAGCATTTT; d_gene: NA; v_gene: TRBV28; abundance: NA; j_gene: TRBJ1-5
CDR3aa: CASSLGTGRSPTEQYF; CDR3nt: TGTGCCAGCAGCTTGGGGACAGGGCGTTCCCCCACCGAGCAGTACTTC; d_gene: TRBD1; v_gene: TRBV7-3; abundance: NA; j_gene: TRBJ2-7
CDR3aa: CASSLGGVGYTF; CDR3nt: TGTGCCAGCAGCTTGGGAGGGGTCGGCTACACCTTC; d_gene: NA; v_gene: TRBV5-4; abundance: NA; j_gene: TRBJ1-2
CDR3aa: CASSPRRQETQYF; CDR3nt: TGCGCCAGCAGCCCTCGGCGACAAGAGACCCAGTACTTC; d_gene: NA; v_gene: TRBV5-1; abundance: NA; j_gene: TRBJ2-5
CDR3aa: CASSYSSGGKYEQYF; CDR3nt: TGTGCCAGCAGCTATTCTAGCGGGGGGAAATACGAGCAGTACTTC; d_gene: TRBD2; v_gene: TRBV7-9; abundance: NA; j_gene: TRBJ2-7
CDR3aa: CASSLGLAGGTDTQYF; CDR3nt: TGCGCCAGCAGCTTGGGCCTAGCGGGGGGTACAGATACGCAGTATTTT; d_gene: TRBD2; v_gene: TRBV5-1; abundance: NA; j_gene: TRBJ2-3
CDR3aa: CASSPPGAGGYTF; CDR3nt: TGTGCCAGCTCACCACCGGGAGCGGGAGGCTACACCTTC; d_gene: NA; v_gene: TRBV18; abundance: NA; j_gene: TRBJ1-2
CDR3aa: CASSEGMRGATIQFF; CDR3nt: TGTGCCAGCAGTGAAGGGATGCGGGGGGCAACAATACAGTTCTTC; d_gene: TRBD2; v_gene: TRBV25-1; abundance: once; j_gene: TRBJ2-1
CDR3aa: CAFGVTGPETQYF; CDR3nt: TGTGCCTTTGGAGTCACGGGACCGGAGACCCAGTACTTC; d_gene: NA; v_gene: TRBV2; abundance: NA; j_gene: TRBJ2-5
CDR3aa: CASSFGLAGGTSTDTQYF; CDR3nt: TGCGCCAGCAGCTTTGGACTAGCGGGGGGCACTAGCACAGATACGCAGTATTTT; d_gene: TRBD2; v_gene: TRBV5-1; abundance: once; j_gene: TRBJ2-3
CDR3aa: CAISEELLALGETQYF; CDR3nt: TGTGCCATCAGTGAAGAATTACTAGCATTGGGAGAGACCCAGTACTTC; d_gene: NA; v_gene: TRBV10-3; abundance: NA; j_gene: TRBJ2-5
CDR3aa: CASSPDDIRGSEMNTEAFF; CDR3nt: TGTGCCAGCTCACCGGATGACATTCGGGGAAGCGAGATGAACACTGAAGCTTTCTTT; d_gene: NA; v_gene: TRBV18; abundance: NA; j_gene: TRBJ1-1
CDR3aa: CACTPGGSRNEQFF; CDR3nt: TGTGCCTGCACGCCGGGGGGGTCTAGAAATGAGCAGTTCTTC; d_gene: TRBD2; v_gene: TRBV6-1; abundance: NA; j_gene: TRBJ2-1
CDR3aa: CASSESTQGRTEAFF; CDR3nt: TGCGCCAGCAGTGAGTCTACACAGGGTAGGACTGAAGCTTTCTTT; d_gene: NA; v_gene: TRBV10-1; abundance: NA; j_gene: TRBJ1-1
CDR3aa: CASSQPGVGEKLFF; CDR3nt: TGTGCCAGCAGTCAACCGGGGGTGGGGGAAAAACTGTTTTTT; d_gene: NA; v_gene: TRBV7-9; abundance: NA; j_gene: TRBJ1-4
CDR3aa: CSARGYTEAFF; CDR3nt: TGCAGTGCTAGGGGGTACACTGAAGCTTTCTTT; d_gene: NA; v_gene: TRBV20-1; abundance: NA; j_gene: TRBJ1-1
CDR3aa: CASSPQEGVFGNYGYTF; CDR3nt: TGTGCCAGCTCACCACAAGAGGGGGTGTTTGGAAACTATGGCTACACCTTC; d_gene: NA; v_gene: TRBV18; abundance: NA; j_gene: TRBJ1-2
CDR3aa: CAWRTGGLLSSYEQYF; CDR3nt: TGTGCCTGGCGGACAGGGGGCCTCCTCAGCTCCTACGAGCAGTACTTC; d_gene: TRBD1; v_gene: TRBV30; abundance: NA; j_gene: TRBJ2-7
CDR3aa: CASSLRGENTEAFF; CDR3nt: TGTGCCAGCAGCTTAAGAGGGGAGAACACTGAAGCTTTCTTT; d_gene: NA; v_gene: TRBV11-2; abundance: NA; j_gene: TRBJ1-1
CDR3aa: CASSLIGGSTDTQYF; CDR3nt: TGCGCCAGCAGCTTGATCGGGGGTAGCACAGATACGCAGTATTTT; d_gene: NA; v_gene: TRBV5-1; abundance: NA; j_gene: TRBJ2-3
CDR3aa: CASSLYREETQYF; CDR3nt: TGTGCCAGCAGCCTATACAGGGAGGAGACCCAGTACTTC; d_gene: NA; v_gene: TRBV5-4; abundance: NA; j_gene: TRBJ2-5
CDR3aa: CASSYSGLAGPPQYF; CDR3nt: TGTGCCAGCAGTTACTCCGGACTAGCTGGTCCCCCCCAGTACTTC; d_gene: TRBD2; v_gene: TRBV6-6; abundance: NA; j_gene: TRBJ2-7
CDR3aa: CASSEALLSGYMNTEAFF; CDR3nt: TGTGCCAGCAGTGAAGCGCTTCTCTCTGGGTATATGAACACTGAAGCTTTCTTT; d_gene: NA; v_gene: TRBV6-1; abundance: NA; j_gene: TRBJ1-1
CDR3aa: CASSLTGTDTQYF; CDR3nt: TGCGCCAGCAGCTTGACAGGCACAGATACGCAGTATTTT; d_gene: NA; v_gene: TRBV5-1; abundance: NA; j_gene: TRBJ2-3
CDR3aa: CASSRQGAGANVLTF; CDR3nt: TGTGCCAGCAGTCGACAGGGGGCTGGGGCCAACGTCCTGACTTTC; d_gene: TRBD1; v_gene: TRBV6-5; abundance: NA; j_gene: TRBJ2-6
CDR3aa: CASSLGGSQETQYF; CDR3nt: TGTGCCAGCAGCTTGGGTGGGAGTCAAGAGACCCAGTACTTC; d_gene: NA; v_gene: TRBV5-4; abundance: NA; j_gene: TRBJ2-5
CDR3aa: CASSLVPTSGGAHEQYF; CDR3nt: TGTGCCAGCAGCTTAGTTCCCACTAGCGGGGGGGCCCACGAGCAGTACTTC; d_gene: TRBD2; v_gene: TRBV7-9; abundance: NA; j_gene: TRBJ2-7
CDR3aa: CASSRTGGNTIYF; CDR3nt: TGTGCCAGCAGCCGGACAGGGGGAAACACCATATATTTT; d_gene: TRBD1; v_gene: TRBV5-7; abundance: NA; j_gene: TRBJ1-3
CDR3aa: CAWSADLSNQPQHF; CDR3nt: TGTGCCTGGAGTGCAGACCTTAGCAATCAGCCCCAGCATTTT; d_gene: NA; v_gene: TRBV30; abundance: NA; j_gene: TRBJ1-5
CDR3aa: CASSLVVKTGGSSSPLHF; CDR3nt: TGTGCCAGCAGTTTAGTAGTGAAAACAGGGGGCTCTAGCTCACCCCTCCACTTT; d_gene: TRBD1; v_gene: TRBV27; abundance: NA; j_gene: TRBJ1-6
CDR3aa: CASSELAGIGEQFF; CDR3nt: TGTGCCAGCAGTGAACTAGCGGGGATTGGCGAGCAGTTCTTC; d_gene: TRBD2; v_gene: TRBV6-1; abundance: NA; j_gene: TRBJ2-1
CDR3aa: CASTSGIVKETQYF; CDR3nt: TGTGCCAGCACTTCGGGGATTGTAAAAGAGACCCAGTACTTC; d_gene: NA; v_gene: TRBV6-6; abundance: NA; j_gene: TRBJ2-5
CDR3aa: CASSPIRTSGGRRETQYF; CDR3nt: TGTGCCAGCAGCCCAATAAGAACTAGCGGGGGCCGTCGGGAGACCCAGTACTTC; d_gene: TRBD2; v_gene: TRBV7-9; abundance: NA; j_gene: TRBJ2-5
CDR3aa: CASSPTGGAIDLNEKLFF; CDR3nt: TGTGCCAGCAGCCCAACGGGGGGGGCGATCGACCTTAATGAAAAACTGTTTTTT; d_gene: NA; v_gene: TRBV4-2; abundance: NA; j_gene: TRBJ1-4
CDR3aa: CASSKALGEQYF; CDR3nt: TGTGCCAGCAGCAAGGCCCTCGGCGAGCAGTACTTC; d_gene: NA; v_gene: TRBV11-3; abundance: NA; j_gene: TRBJ2-7
CDR3aa: CASSKDRLQPQHF; CDR3nt: TGTGCCAGCAGTAAAGATAGATTACAGCCCCAGCATTTT; d_gene: NA; v_gene: TRBV6-6; abundance: NA; j_gene: TRBJ1-5
CDR3aa: CASSYRDNTGELFF; CDR3nt: TGTGCCAGCAGTTACAGGGACAACACCGGGGAGCTGTTTTTT; d_gene: NA; v_gene: TRBV6-5; abundance: NA; j_gene: TRBJ2-2